This entry concerns a single T cell receptor (beta chain). V was pared by 5 bases and J by 7 bases, with 21 bases between. Germline V gives CDR1 SGHTA, CDR2 FQGNSA. The CDR3 runs 15 residues. Clones were read by immunoSEQ multiplex PCR, and TCRdb kept only the in-frame ones, dropping some. The profile shows approximately 54,000 clones, approximately 80% of them singletons. These data are taken from a study of blood T cell repertoires in COVID-19. Study summary: Donors in the United States, Italy and Spain gave samples during acute or convalescent COVID-19.

The TCR originated in a woman aged 55-70 years with acute or convalescent COVID-19. Sample: peripheral blood. The chain is built from TRBV7-2 and TRBJ2-7; a weak D match, TRBD1 (6 bases). CDR3: CASSPSYREIREQYF. The CDR3 DNA reads TGTGCCAGCAGCCCCTCCTACAGGGAAATTCGGGAGCAGTACTTC.